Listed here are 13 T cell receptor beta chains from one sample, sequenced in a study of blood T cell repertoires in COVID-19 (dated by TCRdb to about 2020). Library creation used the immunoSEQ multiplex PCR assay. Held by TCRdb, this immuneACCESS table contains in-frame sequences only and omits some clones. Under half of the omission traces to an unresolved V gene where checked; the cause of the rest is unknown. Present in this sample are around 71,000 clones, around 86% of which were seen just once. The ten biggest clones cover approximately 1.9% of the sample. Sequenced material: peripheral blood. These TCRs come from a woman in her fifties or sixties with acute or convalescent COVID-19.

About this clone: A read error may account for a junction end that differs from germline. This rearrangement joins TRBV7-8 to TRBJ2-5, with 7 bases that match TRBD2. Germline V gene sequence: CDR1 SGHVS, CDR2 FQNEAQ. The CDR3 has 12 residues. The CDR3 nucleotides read TGTGCCAGCAGCTTAGGCGGGGAGGGGATGAACTTC. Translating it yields CASSLGGEGMNF.

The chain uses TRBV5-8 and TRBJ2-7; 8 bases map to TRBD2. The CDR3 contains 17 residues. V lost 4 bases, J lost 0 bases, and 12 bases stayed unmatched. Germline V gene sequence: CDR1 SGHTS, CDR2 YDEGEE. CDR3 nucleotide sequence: TGTGCCAGCAGCGAGATTGAGGGAGGACTAGCCTCCTACGAGCAGTACTTC. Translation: CASSEIEGGLASYEQYF.

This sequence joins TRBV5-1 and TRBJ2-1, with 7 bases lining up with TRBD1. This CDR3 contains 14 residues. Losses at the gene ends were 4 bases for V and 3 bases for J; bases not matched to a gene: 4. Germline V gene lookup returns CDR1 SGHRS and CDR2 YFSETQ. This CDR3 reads CASSRQGYYNEQFF. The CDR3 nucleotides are TGCGCCAGCAGCAGACAGGGATACTACAATGAGCAGTTCTTC.

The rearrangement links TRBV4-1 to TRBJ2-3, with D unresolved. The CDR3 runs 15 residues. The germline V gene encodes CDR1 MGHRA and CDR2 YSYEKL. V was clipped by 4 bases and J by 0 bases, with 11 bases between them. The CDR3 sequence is CASSRSAQSTDTQYF. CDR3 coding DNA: TGCGCCAGCAGCCGGTCAGCGCAGAGCACAGATACGCAGTATTTT.

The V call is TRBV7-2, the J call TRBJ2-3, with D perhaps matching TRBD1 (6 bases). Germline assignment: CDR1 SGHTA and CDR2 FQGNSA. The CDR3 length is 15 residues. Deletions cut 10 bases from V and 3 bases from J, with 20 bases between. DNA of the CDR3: TGTGCCACGCGCCGGGACATTAGGCTTACAGATACGCAGTATTTT. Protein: CATRRDIRLTDTQYF.

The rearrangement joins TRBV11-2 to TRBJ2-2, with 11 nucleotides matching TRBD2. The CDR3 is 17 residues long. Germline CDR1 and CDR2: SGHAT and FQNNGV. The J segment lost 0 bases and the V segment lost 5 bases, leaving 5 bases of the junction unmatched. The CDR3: CASSGPGLAANTGELFF. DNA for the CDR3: TGTGCCAGCAGCGGACCGGGACTAGCGGCGAACACCGGGGAGCTGTTTTTT.

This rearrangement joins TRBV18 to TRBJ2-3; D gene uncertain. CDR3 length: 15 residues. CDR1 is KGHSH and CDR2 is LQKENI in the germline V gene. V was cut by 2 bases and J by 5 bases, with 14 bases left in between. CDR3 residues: CASSPIRRREDTQYF. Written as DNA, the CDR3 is TGTGCCAGCTCACCAATTCGCAGGCGTGAAGATACGCAGTATTTT.

The CDR3 is CASSVGGLAGNEQFF. CDR3 nucleotides: TGTGCCAGCAGCGTAGGCGGACTAGCGGGCAATGAGCAGTTCTTC. V is TRBV9 and J is TRBJ2-1; 11 bases match TRBD2. Trimming at V came to 0 bases and at J to 6 bases, leaving 2 bases not matched to a gene. This CDR3 comprises 15 residues. Germline-derived CDR1 and CDR2 are SGDLS and YYNGEE.

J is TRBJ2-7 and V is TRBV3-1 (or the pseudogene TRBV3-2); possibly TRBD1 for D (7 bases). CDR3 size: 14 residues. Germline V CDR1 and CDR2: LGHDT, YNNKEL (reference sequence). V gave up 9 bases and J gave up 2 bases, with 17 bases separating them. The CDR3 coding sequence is TGTGCCAGTACCGCGGGACAGCTCCCCTACGAGCAGTACTTC. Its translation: CASTAGQLPYEQYF.

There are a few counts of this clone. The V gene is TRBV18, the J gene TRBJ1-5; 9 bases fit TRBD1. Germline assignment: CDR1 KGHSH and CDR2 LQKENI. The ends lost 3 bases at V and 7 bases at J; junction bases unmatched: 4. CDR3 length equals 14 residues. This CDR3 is CASSPDRGDQPQHF. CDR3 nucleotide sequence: TGTGCCAGCTCACCTGACAGGGGGGACCAGCCCCAGCATTTT.

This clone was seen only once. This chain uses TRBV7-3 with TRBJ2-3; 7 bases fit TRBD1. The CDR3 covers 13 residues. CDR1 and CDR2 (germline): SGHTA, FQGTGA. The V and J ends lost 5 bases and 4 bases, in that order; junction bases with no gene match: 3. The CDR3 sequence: CASSAQGADTQYF. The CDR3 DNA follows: TGTGCCAGCAGCGCCCAGGGGGCAGATACGCAGTATTTT.

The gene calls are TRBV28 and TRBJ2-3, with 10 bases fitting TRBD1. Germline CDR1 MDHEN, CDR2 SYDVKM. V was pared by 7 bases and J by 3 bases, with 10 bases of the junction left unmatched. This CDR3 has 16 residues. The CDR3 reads CASTQPGGQGTDTQYF. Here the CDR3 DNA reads TGTGCCAGCACCCAGCCCGGGGGACAGGGGACAGATACGCAGTATTTT.

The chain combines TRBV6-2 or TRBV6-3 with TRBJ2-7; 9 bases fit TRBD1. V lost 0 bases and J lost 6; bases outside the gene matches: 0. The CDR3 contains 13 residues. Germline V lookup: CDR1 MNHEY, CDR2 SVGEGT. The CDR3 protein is CASSYSDRGEQYF. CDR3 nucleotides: TGTGCCAGCAGTTACTCGGACAGGGGCGAGCAGTACTTC.